This T cell receptor (beta chain) derives from a study of blood T cell repertoires in COVID-19. Overall study context: Specimens from acute and convalescent COVID-19 originated in the United States, Italy and Spain. Sample material is recorded as cDNA or gDNA derived from T cells, B-cell-depleted T cells, or PBMCs.

In the original workflow: Scientists estimated how many nucleated cells there were by amplifying reference gene primers. TCRdb's copy holds only in-frame clones and misses some; the assay was immunoSEQ multiplex PCR. The DNA was the basis for D and trimming; V, J and clone size are from that table. In the table there are around 100,000 clones, about 91% of which are singletons. The table lists this clone with a count of one. With 1 base removed from V and 5 bases from J, the gap between germline ends came to 15 bases. This CDR3 contains 15 residues. CDR1 is LGHNA and CDR2 is YSLEER in the germline V gene.

The receptor comes from a human donor in a cohort sampled during active COVID-19. Sequencing used peripheral blood. This chain uses TRBV4-3 with TRBJ2-7; D gene ambiguous. This chain's CDR3 is CASSQVYGVKDEQYF. The CDR3 DNA reads TGCGCCAGCAGCCAAGTCTATGGAGTAAAGGACGAGCAGTACTTC.